These T cell receptor beta chains were read from a single sample in a study of graft-versus-host responses after intestinal transplantation. What these receptors recognize is not known. Method: immunoSEQ multiplex PCR; TCRdb's copy keeps in-frame clones and lacks some. The sample includes about 120,000 clones, around 90% of them seen just once. Sequencing used unstimulated CD4+ T cells sorted from spleen or lymph node cells, obtained before transplant. The origin of the receptors is a human donor who was the organ donor for an intestinal transplant. Each CDR3 is given with its conserved first and last residue. The D gene is left open where the match is weak. Only part of the rows carry a size: once, few, many, or a class if the clone is expanded.

v_gene	abundance	j_gene	d_gene	CDR3aa	CDR3nt
TRBV6-5	-	TRBJ2-3	-	CASREEFTDTQYF	TGTGCCAGCAGGGAAGAGTTCACAGATACGCAGTATTTT
TRBV5-4	-	TRBJ2-1	TRBD2	CASSSRLAHEQFF	TGTGCCAGCAGCTCCAGACTAGCCCATGAGCAGTTCTTC
TRBV7-2	-	TRBJ1-2	-	CASSLDPGNYDYTF	TGTGCCAGCAGCTTAGACCCAGGCAACTATGACTACACCTTC
TRBV9	-	TRBJ2-3	-	CASSVDPKSTDTQYF	TGTGCCAGCAGCGTCGACCCGAAAAGCACAGATACGCAGTATTTT
TRBV7-2	-	TRBJ1-1	-	CASSYERNTEAFF	TGTGCCAGCAGCTACGAAAGGAACACTGAAGCTTTCTTT
TRBV5-4	-	TRBJ2-7	-	CASSLYGGRGEQYF	TGTGCCAGCAGCTTGTATGGGGGAAGGGGCGAGCAGTACTTC
TRBV5-1	-	TRBJ2-5	-	CASSVPGRETQYF	TGCGCCAGCAGCGTACCAGGGAGAGAGACCCAGTACTTC
TRBV7-3	-	TRBJ2-6	TRBD2	CASSPSERGDSGANVLTF	TGTGCCAGCAGCCCCTCGGAGCGGGGAGACTCTGGGGCCAACGTCCTGACTTTC
TRBV6-5	-	TRBJ2-6	-	CASRVPGANVLTF	TGTGCCAGCAGGGTGCCTGGGGCCAACGTCCTGACTTTC
TRBV2	-	TRBJ2-1	-	CASRRAGDEQFF	TGTGCCAGCAGGAGGGCCGGTGATGAGCAGTTCTTC
TRBV30	few	TRBJ2-5	-	CAWSLGETQYF	TGTGCCTGGAGTTTGGGGGAGACCCAGTACTTC
TRBV11-2	-	TRBJ2-3	TRBD2	CASSLEREGPPVDTQYF	TGTGCCAGCAGCTTAGAGCGGGAGGGTCCCCCTGTCGATACGCAGTATTTT
TRBV9	-	TRBJ2-3	-	CASSVGGLITDTQYF	TGTGCCAGCAGCGTAGGGGGACTGATTACAGATACGCAGTATTTT
TRBV5-4	-	TRBJ2-3	-	CASSPRQAVADTQYF	TGTGCCAGCAGCCCGCGACAGGCTGTGGCAGATACGCAGTATTTT
TRBV5-4	-	TRBJ2-1	TRBD2	CASSPLAGQYNEQFF	TGTGCCAGCAGCCCACTAGCGGGACAATACAATGAGCAGTTCTTC
TRBV13	-	TRBJ2-5	TRBD2	CASSPPTSGETQYF	TGTGCCAGCAGCCCGCCAACTAGCGGAGAGACCCAGTACTTC
TRBV6-5	-	TRBJ2-1	-	CASSYSSGSSFGQFF	TGTGCCAGCAGTTACTCGTCGGGATCCTCCTTTGGGCAGTTCTTC
TRBV5-4	-	TRBJ2-7	TRBD1	CASSDRASYEQYF	TGTGCCAGCAGCGACAGGGCGTCCTACGAGCAGTACTTC
TRBV6-6	-	TRBJ2-2	TRBD2	CASSRGGGTLGELFF	TGTGCCAGCAGTCGCGGGGGGGGAACACTCGGGGAGCTGTTTTTT
TRBV9	-	TRBJ2-5	-	CASSVMSVQETQYF	TGTGCCAGCAGCGTTATGTCTGTCCAAGAGACCCAGTACTTC